This is a list of T cell receptor beta chains from one sample in a study of blood T cell repertoires in COVID-19. Method: immunoSEQ multiplex PCR; TCRdb's copy keeps in-frame clones and lacks some. The sample yields fewer than 300,000 clones, roughly nine tenths seen once. The specimen sequenced was peripheral blood. These receptors were collected from a man aged 35-49 years who had recovered from COVID-19. The CDR3 runs from the conserved cysteine through the conserved F or W. D genes are given only for firm matches. Where a row states a size, it is once, few, many or the class of an expanded clone; other rows omit it.

size	V	J	D	CDR3	DNA
.	TRBV2	TRBJ2-1	TRBD1	CATRLFRRDRGYNEQFF	TGTGCCACCCGTTTATTCCGAAGGGACAGGGGATACAATGAGCAGTTCTTC
.	TRBV19	TRBJ1-2	TRBD1	CASSSLGTGGDYGYTF	TGTGCCAGTAGTTCCCTTGGGACAGGGGGCGATTATGGCTACACCTTC
.	TRBV30	TRBJ1-5	.	CAWSIRGNQPQHF	TGTGCCTGGAGTATAAGAGGCAATCAGCCCCAGCATTTT
.	TRBV24-1	TRBJ2-1	TRBD1	CATSDRDRGYLFF	TGTGCCACCAGTGACCGGGACAGGGGGTATCTGTTCTTC
.	TRBV6-4	TRBJ2-7	.	CASSDSFWRASSYEQYF	TGTGCCAGCAGTGACTCTTTCTGGAGGGCCAGCTCCTACGAGCAGTACTTC
once	TRBV7-8	TRBJ2-2	TRBD2	CASSFSSGRKVGELFF	TGTGCCAGCAGCTTTTCTAGCGGGAGGAAGGTCGGGGAGCTGTTTTTT
.	TRBV27	TRBJ2-1	TRBD2	CASKETSGIYNEQFF	TGTGCCAGCAAGGAGACTAGCGGGATTTACAATGAGCAGTTCTTC
.	TRBV15	TRBJ2-7	.	CATSSPPGVGSNIEQYF	TGTGCCACCAGCTCACCCCCCGGGGTGGGAAGCAATATCGAGCAGTACTTC
.	TRBV20-1	TRBJ1-2	.	CSARLFGGYTF	TGCAGTGCTAGACTGTTCGGGGGCTACACCTTC
.	TRBV2	TRBJ1-4	TRBD1	CASSATGVPNEKLFF	TGTGCCAGCAGTGCAACAGGGGTTCCAAATGAAAAACTGTTTTTT
once	TRBV11-2	TRBJ2-7	TRBD1	CASSLEGGQVLEQYF	TGTGCCAGCAGCTTAGAAGGGGGACAGGTACTCGAGCAGTACTTC
.	TRBV19	TRBJ2-5	.	CASSARPYSGQETQYF	TGTGCCAGTAGTGCCCGACCCTATAGCGGACAAGAGACCCAGTACTTC
.	TRBV7-2	TRBJ2-2	.	CASSSPLGRSGELFF	TGTGCCAGCAGCTCACCCCTGGGGCGGAGCGGGGAGCTGTTTTTT
.	TRBV13	TRBJ2-7	TRBD2	CASSLGRGVSYEQYF	TGTGCCAGCAGCTTAGGGCGGGGGGTTTCCTACGAGCAGTACTTC
.	TRBV6-5	TRBJ2-5	.	CASSSNAGSQYF	TGTGCCAGCAGTTCTAACGCGGGGTCCCAGTACTTC
.	TRBV5-1	TRBJ2-3	.	CASSRDNLLTDTQYF	TGCGCCAGCAGCAGGGACAATCTTCTCACAGATACGCAGTATTTT
.	TRBV7-2	TRBJ2-7	TRBD1	CASSLASGTGGSYEQYF	TGTGCCAGCAGCTTAGCGAGCGGGACAGGGGGGTCCTACGAGCAGTACTTC
once	TRBV27	TRBJ2-1	.	CASSPPGNEQFF	TGTGCCAGCAGCCCCCCGGGCAATGAGCAGTTCTTC
few	TRBV4-3	TRBJ2-3	TRBD2	CASSQSASGGPGTDTQYF	TGCGCCAGCAGCCAAAGCGCTAGCGGGGGGCCGGGCACAGATACGCAGTATTTT
.	TRBV19	TRBJ2-2	.	CASTLGRGGTGRAGELFF	TGTGCCAGTACCCTAGGGCGCGGGGGGACAGGGAGGGCCGGGGAGCTGTTTTTT
.	TRBV18	TRBJ1-1	TRBD1	CASSLRDSMNTEAFF	TGTGCCAGCTCACTACGGGACAGCATGAACACTGAAGCTTTCTTT
.	TRBV27	TRBJ1-1	TRBD1	CASRISTGGIAEAFF	TGTGCCAGCAGAATATCGACAGGGGGCATCGCTGAAGCTTTCTTT
.	TRBV29-1	TRBJ2-2	TRBD1	CSVAGQGFGASGELFF	TGCAGCGTCGCGGGACAGGGTTTCGGCGCTTCCGGGGAGCTGTTTTTT
.	TRBV24-1	TRBJ1-2	.	CATSDERANYGYTF	TGTGCCACCAGTGATGAGAGAGCTAACTATGGCTACACCTTC
.	TRBV30	TRBJ2-1	TRBD2	CAWDPTSGNNEQFF	TGTGCCTGGGACCCGACTAGCGGTAACAATGAGCAGTTCTTC
.	TRBV6-5	TRBJ2-2	.	CASTGGRILGELFF	TGTGCCAGCACTGGGGGCCGAATCCTAGGGGAGCTGTTTTTT
.	TRBV2	TRBJ1-2	.	CASSESRNYGYTF	TGTGCCAGCAGTGAGTCCCGTAACTATGGCTACACCTTC
.	TRBV19	TRBJ2-3	TRBD2	CASTRSGSGGVDTQYF	TGTGCCAGTACCAGGTCGGGTAGCGGGGGGGTGGATACGCAGTATTTT